The following is a TCR beta chain sequence with its context. Using immunoSEQ multiplex PCR, the repertoire was profiled, and TCRdb retains in-frame clones only, with some absent. The profile shows roughly 170,000 clones, approximately 94% of them singletons. The source of the sample is a study of T cell responses to AZD1222 COVID-19 vaccine. In germline, CDR1 is SEHNR, CDR2 FQNEAQ (reference sequence). With 6 bases clipped from V and 5 bases from J, the junction kept 11 bases outside the gene matches. This CDR3 is 15 amino acids long. The chain joins TRBV7-9 to TRBJ1-1; 8 bases agree with TRBD1. This TCR was recovered from an adult who received the AZD1222 COVID-19 vaccine. Sequenced here: peripheral blood, sampled 28 days after the second AZD1222 dose. CDR3: CASSFVIQGGTEAFF. In nucleotides, the CDR3 is TGTGCCAGCAGTTTTGTCATACAGGGGGGAACTGAAGCTTTCTTT. Full variable domain (remainder filled in from reference TRBV7-9 and TRBJ1-1): DTGVSQNPRHKITKRGQNVTFRCDPISEHNRLYWYRQTLGQGPEFLTYFQNEAQLEKSRLLSDRFSAERPKGSFSTLEIQRTEQGDSAMYLCASSFVIQGGTEAFFGQGTRLTVV.